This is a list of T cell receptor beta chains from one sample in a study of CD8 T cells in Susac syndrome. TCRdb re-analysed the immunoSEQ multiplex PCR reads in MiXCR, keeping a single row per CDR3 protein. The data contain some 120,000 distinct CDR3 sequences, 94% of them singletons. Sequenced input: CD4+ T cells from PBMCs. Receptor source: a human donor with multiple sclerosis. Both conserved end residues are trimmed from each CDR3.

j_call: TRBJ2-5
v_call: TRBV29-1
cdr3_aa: SVPGTFSAQY

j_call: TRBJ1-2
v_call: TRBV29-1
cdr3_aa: SVDSGQGPSNYGYT

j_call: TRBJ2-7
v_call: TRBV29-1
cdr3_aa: SVGLTFYEQY

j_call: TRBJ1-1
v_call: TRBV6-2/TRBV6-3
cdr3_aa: ASSSRQGLIEAF

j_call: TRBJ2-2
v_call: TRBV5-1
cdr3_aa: ASSVEGSGELF

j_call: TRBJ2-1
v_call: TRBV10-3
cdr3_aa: ASLGSGGDEQF

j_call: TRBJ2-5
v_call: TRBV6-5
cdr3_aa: ASSYSSFGGETQY

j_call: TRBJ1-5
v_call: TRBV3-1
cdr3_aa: ASSQDPANQPQH

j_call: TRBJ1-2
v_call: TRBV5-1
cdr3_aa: ASTGQENYGYT

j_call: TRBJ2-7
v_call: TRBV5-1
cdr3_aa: ASSLDSVAGEQY

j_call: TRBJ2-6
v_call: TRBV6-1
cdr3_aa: ASSPRQGAGGANVLT

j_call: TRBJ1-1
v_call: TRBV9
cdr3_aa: ASSAGTPPAEAF

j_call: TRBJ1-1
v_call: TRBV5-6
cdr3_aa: ASSTVREGTEAF

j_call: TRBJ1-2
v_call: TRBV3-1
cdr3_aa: ASSQDNGYT

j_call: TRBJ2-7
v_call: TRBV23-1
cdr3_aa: ASSQPGVIGLYEQY

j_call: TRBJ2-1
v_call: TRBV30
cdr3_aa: AWRAQPNEQF

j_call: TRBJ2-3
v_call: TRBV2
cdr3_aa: ASSSGQTGPTDTQY

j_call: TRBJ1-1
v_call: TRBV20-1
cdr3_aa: SASAGGAF

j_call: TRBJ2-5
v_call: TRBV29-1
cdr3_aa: SVVSTGGLETQY

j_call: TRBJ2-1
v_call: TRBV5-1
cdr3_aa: ASSLIGYNEQF

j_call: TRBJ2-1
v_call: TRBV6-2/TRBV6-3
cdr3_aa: ASTRSGSSHEQF

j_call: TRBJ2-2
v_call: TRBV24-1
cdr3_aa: ATSDFPGPGELF

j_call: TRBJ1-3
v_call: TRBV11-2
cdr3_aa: ASSLLLDTIY

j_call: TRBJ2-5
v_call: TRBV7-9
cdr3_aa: ASSFLQGSETQY

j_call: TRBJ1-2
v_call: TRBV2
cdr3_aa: ASSEQGLYGYT

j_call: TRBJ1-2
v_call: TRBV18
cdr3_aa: ASSPQPGGYGYT

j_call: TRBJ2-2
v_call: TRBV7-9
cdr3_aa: ASSRLGDTGELF

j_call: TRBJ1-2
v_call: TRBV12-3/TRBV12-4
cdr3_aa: ASSSWGNEYGYT

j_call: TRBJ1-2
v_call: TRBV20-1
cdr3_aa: SARGTGGDNYGYT

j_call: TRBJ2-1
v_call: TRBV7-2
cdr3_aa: ASSSPGAGGIKQF

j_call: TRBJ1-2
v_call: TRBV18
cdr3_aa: ASSPGPGPNYGYT

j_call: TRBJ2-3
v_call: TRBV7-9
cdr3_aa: ASSTPPGGRSTDTQY

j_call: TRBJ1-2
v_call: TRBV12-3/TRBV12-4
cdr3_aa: ASRAVGTGANYGYT

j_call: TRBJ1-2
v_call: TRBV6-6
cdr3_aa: ASSYSSGYT

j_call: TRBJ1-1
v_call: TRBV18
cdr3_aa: ASSPDWGKNTEAF

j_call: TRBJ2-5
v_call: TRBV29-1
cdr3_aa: SVGTAQETQY

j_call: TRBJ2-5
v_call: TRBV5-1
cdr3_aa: ASSPGVAGEETQY

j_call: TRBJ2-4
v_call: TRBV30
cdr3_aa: AWGNRQGGAKNIQY

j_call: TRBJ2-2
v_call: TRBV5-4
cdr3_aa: ASSLGAGPNTGELF

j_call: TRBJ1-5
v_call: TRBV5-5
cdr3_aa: ASTLSASGVNQPQH

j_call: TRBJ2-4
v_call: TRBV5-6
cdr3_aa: ASSPPRGIANIQY

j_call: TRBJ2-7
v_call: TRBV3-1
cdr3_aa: ASSQAINSYEQY

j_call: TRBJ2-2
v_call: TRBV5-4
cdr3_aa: ASSWGASGNTGELF

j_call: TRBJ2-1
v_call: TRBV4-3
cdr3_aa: ASSLETASSYNEQF

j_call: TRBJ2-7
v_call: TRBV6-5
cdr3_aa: ASRALAGAVYEQY

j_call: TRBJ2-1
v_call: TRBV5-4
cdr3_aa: ASSTREGPNSYNEQF

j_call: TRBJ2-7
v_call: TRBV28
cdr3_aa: ASSPGDGRVYEQY

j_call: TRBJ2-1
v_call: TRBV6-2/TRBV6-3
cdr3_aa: ASKEFSYNEQF

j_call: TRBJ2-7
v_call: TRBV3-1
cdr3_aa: ASSQVEYEQY

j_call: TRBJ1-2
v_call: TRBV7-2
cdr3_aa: ASSRGTATYGYT

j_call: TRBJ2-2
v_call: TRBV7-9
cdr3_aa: ASTASGNTGELF

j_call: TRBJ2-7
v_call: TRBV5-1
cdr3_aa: ASSLDGGGEQY

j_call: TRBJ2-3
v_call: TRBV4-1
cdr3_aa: ASSRSGAGADTQY

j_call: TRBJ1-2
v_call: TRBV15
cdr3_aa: ATSRDRAINYGYT

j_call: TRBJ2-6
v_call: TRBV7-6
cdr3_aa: ASSLGGVSGANVLT

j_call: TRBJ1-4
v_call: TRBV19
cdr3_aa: ASSVQGSTEKLF

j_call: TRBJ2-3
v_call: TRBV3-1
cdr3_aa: ASSRLADTQY

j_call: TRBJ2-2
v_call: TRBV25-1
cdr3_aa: ATRGIGNTGELF

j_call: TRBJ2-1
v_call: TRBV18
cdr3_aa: ASSPAIYNEQF

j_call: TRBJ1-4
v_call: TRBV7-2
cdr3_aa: ASSSAGPQEKLF